The 31 T cell receptor beta chains in this list originate from one sample, sequenced in a study of memory CD4+ T cells and cytomegalovirus serostatus. Sequencing used immunoSEQ multiplex PCR; TCRdb keeps in-frame clones, though not all of them. Among some 26,000 clones listed, around 75% were seen once. Single viable CD3+CD4+CD8-CD45RO+ cells were sorted as the memory CD4+ T cells. The material sequenced was memory CD4+ T cells from blood. These receptors came from an adult in good health and CMV-seronegative.

The chain joins TRBV6-6 to TRBJ1-1; weak D call: TRBD1 (6 bases). The germline V gene has CDR1 MNHNY and CDR2 SVGAGI (reference sequence). This CDR3 has 13 amino acids. Trimming cost V 8 bases and J 9 bases, with 19 bases left between them. The CDR3 DNA is TGTGCCAGCGCTTCGGACAGCCGAATTAAAGCTTTCTTT. It yields the protein CASASDSRIKAFF.

V is TRBV6-6 and J is TRBJ1-1; 8 bases are shared with TRBD1. The germline V gene encodes CDR1 MNHNY and CDR2 SVGAGI (reference sequence). The ends lost 6 bases at V and 5 bases at J; junction bases unmatched: 11. This CDR3 has 15 amino acids. CDR3 protein: CASSPTDRGSTEAFF. The CDR3 DNA follows: TGTGCCAGCAGCCCCACCGACAGGGGATCTACTGAAGCTTTCTTT.

The chain combines TRBV2 with TRBJ2-5; 7 bases are shared with TRBD2. Germline V CDR1 and CDR2: SNHLY, FYNNEI. The CDR3 totals 15 residues. The V and J ends lost 3 bases and 4 bases, in that order; junction bases with no gene match: 8. The CDR3 DNA reads as TGTGCCAGCAGTGAGATGGCGGGGAGGGTAGAGACCCAGTACTTC. Translation gives CASSEMAGRVETQYF.

The chain joins TRBV6-1 to TRBJ1-2, with D perhaps matching TRBD1 (5 bases). Germline V gene lookup returns CDR1 MNHNS and CDR2 SASEGT. The CDR3 has 15 residues. V was cut by 1 base and J by 3 bases, with 12 bases left in between. CDR3 protein: CASSEGDRRYYGYTF. The CDR3 DNA sequence: TGTGCCAGCAGTGAAGGGGACCGACGATACTATGGCTACACCTTC.

This rearrangement joins TRBV11-1 to TRBJ2-1; TRBD2 agrees at 12 bases. The CDR3 covers 16 residues. The V segment lost 8 bases and the J segment 10 bases; nucleotides outside the gene matches: 15. The germline V gene encodes CDR1 SGHAT and CDR2 FQDESV (reference sequence). CDR3 in DNA: TGTGCCAGCCGAACGCATGGACTAGCGGGGCCTGGGGAGCAGTTCTTC. Residues: CASRTHGLAGPGEQFF.

The rearrangement links TRBV7-6 to TRBJ2-7, with 7 bases identical to TRBD2. The V and J ends lost 1 base and 5 bases, in that order; junction bases with no gene match: 8. The CDR3 loop spans 15 amino acids. Per the germline V gene, CDR1 is SGHVS and CDR2 is FNYEAQ. The CDR3 sequence is CASSLGRGTPNEQYF. The CDR3 nucleotides are TGTGCCAGCAGCTTAGGGCGGGGGACTCCCAACGAGCAGTACTTC.

This clone has a single count. The chain couples TRBV5-6 to TRBJ1-2; 8 bases are a match to TRBD1. Germline CDR1 reads SGHDT; CDR2 reads YYEEEE. The CDR3 has 14 amino acids. With V trimmed by 3 bases and J by 2 bases, 3 bases remained unmatched. CDR3 in amino acids: CASSSQGGNYGYTF. CDR3 sequence (DNA): TGTGCCAGCAGCTCACAGGGGGGGAACTATGGCTACACCTTC.

This clone has a single count. The chain carries TRBV6-6 and TRBJ2-5, with TRBD2 as a possible D gene (5 bases). The germline V gene has CDR1 MNHNY and CDR2 SVGAGI (reference sequence). This CDR3 is 12 amino acids long. V shed 2 bases and J shed 4 bases, with 5 bases lying between them. The CDR3 loop reads CASSYGLETQYF. The CDR3 coding sequence is TGTGCCAGCAGTTACGGACTAGAGACCCAGTACTTC.

The rearrangement uses TRBV11-2 and TRBJ1-1; D is uncertain. Trimming shortened V by 5 bases and J by 1 base, and 17 bases separated the two germline ends. CDR1 and CDR2 (germline): SGHAT, FQNNGV. CDR3 length: 16 residues. The CDR3 region has the DNA TGTGCCAGCAGCCATCACCTTAGCAGGCGGAACACTGAAGCTTTCTTT. Translated, it gives CASSHHLSRRNTEAFF. The entire variable domain, with the rest obtained from reference TRBV11-2 and TRBJ1-1, is as follows: EAGVAQSPRYKIIEKRQSVAFWCNPISGHATLYWYQQILGQGPKLLIQFQNNGVVDDSQLPKDRFSAERLKGVDSTLKIQPAKLEDSAVYLCASSHHLSRRNTEAFFGQGTRLTVV.

The chain carries TRBV10-3 and TRBJ2-3; D gene uncertain. V lost 5 bases and J lost 6, with 9 bases in between. The CDR3 runs 12 residues. Germline V gives CDR1 ENHRY, CDR2 SYGVKD. Written as DNA, the CDR3 is TGTGCCATCAGTATGATGGCGGATACGCAGTATTTT. Encoded protein: CAISMMADTQYF.

The CDR3 nucleotides read TGTGCCAGTAGTACTACAGGGATCTCCTACGAGCAGTACTTC. As protein: CASSTTGISYEQYF. The genes are TRBV19 and TRBJ2-7; D might be TRBD1 (6 bases). Germline CDR1 is LNHDA and CDR2 is SQIVND (reference sequence). V was cut by 4 bases and J by 0 bases, with 10 bases left in between. The CDR3 is 14 residues long.

The genes are TRBV30 and TRBJ2-3; 9 bases are a match to TRBD1. The germline CDR1 and CDR2 sequences are GTSNPN and SVGIG (reference sequence). The J segment lost 4 bases and the V segment lost 4 bases, leaving 9 bases of the junction unmatched. This CDR3 comprises 15 residues. The DNA of the CDR3 is TGTGCCTGGAAACCGACAGGGGGTTGGTCAGATACGCAGTATTTT. Its protein is CAWKPTGGWSDTQYF.

The rearrangement joins TRBV9 to TRBJ2-3, with 9 positions matching TRBD1. V shed 4 bases, J shed 0 bases, and the junction held 3 bases outside the gene matches. In germline, CDR1 is SGDLS, CDR2 YYNGEE. The CDR3 consists of 15 residues. The DNA for the CDR3 is TGTGCCAGCAGCATAGGGACAGGGAGCACAGATACGCAGTATTTT. As protein: CASSIGTGSTDTQYF. Based on the CDR3 plus reference TRBV9 and TRBJ2-3, the full variable domain is DSGVTQTPKHLITATGQRVTLRCSPRSGDLSVYWYQQSLDQGLQFLIQYYNGEERAKGNILERFSAQQFPDLHSELNLSSLELGDSALYFCASSIGTGSTDTQYFGPGTRLTVL.

This clone was recorded only once. A junction end diverges from the germline sequence, so it may reflect a read error. V is TRBV27 and J is TRBJ2-2; 7 bases fit TRBD1. This CDR3 has 18 amino acids. Germline CDR1 MNHEY, CDR2 SMNVEV (reference sequence). The CDR3 DNA reads as TGTGCCACCACCCTAACCCCAAAAGGACAAGTTAGGCCAGGGGGGCTGTTTTTT. It specifies CATTLTPKGQVRPGGLFF.

The chain links TRBV5-5 to TRBJ2-2, with TRBD1 as a possible D gene (6 bases). The CDR3 is 15 amino acids. V was pared by 4 bases and J by 0 bases, with 10 bases between. CDR1 and CDR2 (germline): SGHKS, YYEKEE (reference sequence). CDR3 DNA sequence: TGTGCCAGCAGCGAACAGGGTCCGAACACCGGGGAGCTGTTTTTT. It translates to CASSEQGPNTGELFF. Complete variable domain (other parts from reference TRBV5-5 and TRBJ2-2): DAGVTQSPTHLIKTRGQQVTLRCSPISGHKSVSWYQQVLGQGPQFIFQYYEKEERGRGNFPDRFSARQFPNYSSELNVNALLLGDSALYLCASSEQGPNTGELFFGEGSRLTVL.

V usage is TRBV19 and J usage is TRBJ2-7; 9 bases agree with TRBD2. The CDR3 is made up of 16 amino acids. CDR1 and CDR2 from the germline V gene are LNHDA and SQIVND (reference sequence). J lost 5 bases, V lost 2 bases, and 10 bases had no gene match. Here the CDR3 reads CASSINRGGAFDEQYF. CDR3 bases: TGTGCCAGTAGTATAAATCGCGGGGGGGCGTTTGACGAGCAGTACTTC.

The J gene is TRBJ1-1, the V gene TRBV19; D may be TRBD1 (6 bases). In germline, CDR1 is LNHDA, CDR2 SQIVND (reference sequence). Trimming pared 6 bases from V and 2 bases from J, leaving 10 bases between. CDR3 length: 13 amino acids. CDR3 sequence (DNA): TGTGCCAGTAGGCGGACAGAAAACACTGAAGCTTTCTTT. This codes for CASRRTENTEAFF.

Comment on this clone: Distinct nucleotide sequences in the sample also encode this CDR3. J is TRBJ1-1 and V is TRBV5-1; TRBD1 matches at 8 bases. V dropped 0 bases and J dropped 3; count of bases not matched to a gene: 4. This CDR3 is 15 amino acids long. Germline CDR1 SGHRS, CDR2 YFSETQ. CDR3 region: CASSLGQGWDTEAFF. DNA for the CDR3: TGCGCCAGCAGCTTGGGACAGGGGTGGGACACTGAAGCTTTCTTT. Drawing the rest from reference TRBV5-1 and TRBJ1-1, the complete variable domain is KAGVTQTPRYLIKTRGQQVTLSCSPISGHRSVSWYQQTPGQGLQFLFEYFSETQRNKGNFPGRFSGRQFSNSRSEMNVSTLELGDSALYLCASSLGQGWDTEAFFGQGTRLTVV.

The genes are TRBV5-6 and TRBJ2-2; 9 bases align to TRBD1. Unmatched junction bases numbered 1, after V lost 4 bases and J lost 6 bases. The CDR3 covers 13 residues. The germline V gene has CDR1 SGHDT and CDR2 YYEEEE. The CDR3 bases are TGTGCCAGCAGCCGGACAGGGGCCGGGGAGCTGTTTTTT. As protein: CASSRTGAGELFF.

The chain carries TRBV7-2 and TRBJ1-1; no definite D call. Germline values: CDR1 SGHTA, CDR2 FQGNSA. There are 13 residues in the CDR3. V lost 3 bases to trimming and J lost 1 base, with 6 bases between them. The CDR3 here is CASSFAGNTEAFF. The CDR3 DNA reads as TGTGCCAGCAGCTTTGCAGGGAACACTGAAGCTTTCTTT.

The gene calls are TRBV12-5 and TRBJ2-7; a possible D gene is TRBD2 (5 bases). CDR1 is LGHNT and CDR2 is FRNRAP in the germline V gene. The CDR3 length is 17 residues. V lost 0 bases to trimming and J lost 2 bases, with 17 bases between them. The CDR3 nucleotides read TGTGCTAGTGGTTTGGTACGGGAAGGCGGTGTGACCTACGAGCAGTACTTC. Translating gives CASGLVREGGVTYEQYF.

The rearrangement links TRBV7-3 to TRBJ1-3; the D gene is possibly TRBD1 (5 bases). CDR3 length: 14 amino acids. CDR1 and CDR2 from the germline V gene are SGHTA and FQGTGA. The V end lost 4 bases, the J end lost 0 bases, and 7 bases lay between the germline ends. As DNA, the CDR3 is TGTGCCAGCAGCTCGGGGGACTCTGGAAACACCATATATTTT. This sequence encodes CASSSGDSGNTIYF. The full variable domain, in which reference TRBV7-3 and TRBJ1-3 provide the parts outside the CDR3, is GAGVSQTPSNKVTEKGKYVELRCDPISGHTALYWYRQSLGQGPEFLIYFQGTGAADDSGLPNDRFFAVRPEGSVSTLKIQRTERGDSAVYLCASSSGDSGNTIYFGEGSWLTVV.

V usage is TRBV19 and J usage is TRBJ2-5, with TRBD2 matching 11 bases. The CDR3 sequence is 14 residues long. V was clipped by 7 bases and J by 1 base; unmatched bases: 2. CDR1 is LNHDA and CDR2 is SQIVND in the germline V gene (reference sequence). The CDR3 loop reads CASNLAGGQETQYF. The CDR3 DNA reads as TGTGCCAGTAACCTAGCGGGGGGCCAAGAGACCCAGTACTTC.

This clone was seen only a few times. This chain's CDR3 is CASSYWTGVLTQPQHF. In DNA form, the CDR3 reads TGTGCCAGCAGTTACTGGACAGGAGTCCTCACTCAGCCCCAGCATTTT. J is TRBJ1-5 and V is TRBV6-5; TRBD1 agrees at 7 bases. This CDR3 region has 16 residues. The germline gives CDR1 MNHEY, CDR2 SVGAGI. V was pared by 1 base and J by 6 bases, with 9 bases of the junction left unmatched.

This clone was counted only a few times. The rearrangement uses TRBV19 and TRBJ2-4; D perhaps matches TRBD2 (6 bases). Looked up from germline, CDR1 is LNHDA and CDR2 is SQIVND (reference sequence). V shed 3 bases and J shed 8 bases, with 14 bases lying between them. This CDR3 region has 14 residues. The CDR3 nucleotides are TGTGCCAGTAGTATTCCGGGACTTGAGGACATTCAGTACTTC. Translating gives CASSIPGLEDIQYF. Drawing the rest from reference TRBV19 and TRBJ2-4, the complete variable domain is DGGITQSPKYLFRKEGQNVTLSCEQNLNHDAMYWYRQDPGQGLRLIYYSQIVNDFQKGDIAEGYSVSREKKESFPLTVTSAQKNPTAFYLCASSIPGLEDIQYFGAGTRLSVL.

This rearrangement joins TRBV2 to TRBJ1-1; D is undetermined. The CDR3 runs 14 residues. V lost 5 bases, J lost 5 bases, and 15 bases lay in between. Germline CDR1 reads SNHLY; CDR2 reads FYNNEI. The CDR3 region has the DNA TGTGCCAGCAGTACGTCCGGGGTAGGAACTGAAGCTTTCTTT. It is translated as CASSTSGVGTEAFF.

The rearrangement uses TRBV9 and TRBJ1-2; TRBD1 might be the D (6 bases). Trimming took 3 bases from V and 4 from J, leaving 7 bases between them. This CDR3 has 12 residues. From germline, CDR1 is SGDLS and CDR2 YYNGEE. The CDR3 nucleotides read TGTGCCAGCAGCGAGGACAGCTATGGCTACACCTTC. Translating gives CASSEDSYGYTF.

A single count supports this clone. The rearrangement links TRBV6-5 to TRBJ2-3; the match to TRBD1 covers 10 bases. The CDR3 is 15 residues long. The germline V gene has CDR1 MNHEY and CDR2 SVGAGI. The V segment lost 5 bases and the J segment 6 bases; nucleotides outside the gene matches: 8. CDR3 nucleotides: TGTGCCAGCAGTCTCTTAGGACAGGGGGATGATACGCAGTATTTT. It is translated as CASSLLGQGDDTQYF.

To note about this clone: Other DNA sequences in this sample translate to the same CDR3. The chain joins TRBV6-6 to TRBJ1-4; maybe TRBD1 (5 bases). Trimming cost V 2 bases and J 3 bases, with 7 bases left between them. This CDR3 spans 14 amino acids. The germline CDR1 and CDR2 sequences are MNHNY and SVGAGI (reference sequence). The CDR3 here is CASSYGGSNEKLFF. DNA for the CDR3: TGTGCCAGCAGTTACGGGGGTTCTAATGAAAAACTGTTTTTT.

This clone was picked up a small number of times. This rearrangement joins TRBV30 to TRBJ1-6, with 8 bases identical to TRBD1. V was pared by 2 bases and J by 10 bases, with 10 bases of the junction left unmatched. The CDR3 runs 15 residues. Looked up from germline, CDR1 is GTSNPN and CDR2 is SVGIG (reference sequence). The CDR3 region is CAWSTTGTGGSPLHF. In DNA, the CDR3 is TGTGCCTGGAGTACCACCGGGACAGGAGGATCACCCCTCCACTTT.

V and J are TRBV10-2 and TRBJ2-7; TRBD2 might be the D (6 bases). This CDR3 spans 14 amino acids. Deletions cut 3 bases from V and 4 bases from J, with 13 bases between. CDR1 and CDR2 from the germline V gene are WSHSY and SAAADI. The CDR3 sequence is CASSDVAGPYEQYF. The CDR3 bases are TGCGCCAGCAGTGACGTTGCGGGGCCGTACGAGCAGTACTTC.